This T cell receptor beta chain was obtained from a study of blood T cell repertoires in COVID-19. Study in general: Nucleic acid was either cDNA or gDNA, and it came from T cells, B-cell-depleted T cells, or PBMCs.

It was during active infection that Seattle patients were enrolled and then longitudinally followed. V trimming: 2 bases; J trimming: 4 bases; junction bases outside the gene matches: 7. The CDR3 spans 16 residues. Germline V gives CDR1 MNHEY, CDR2 SVGEGT. Only in-frame clones appear in the TCRdb table, and some are missing; sequencing was by immunoSEQ multiplex PCR. This sample has around 200,000 clones; around 79% occur once, and the top ten carry approximately 5.9%. The chain carries TRBV6-2 or TRBV6-3 and TRBJ2-7, with 11 positions matching TRBD1. The receptor comes from a woman aged 40 to 49 with COVID-19, enrolled during active disease. The sequenced material came from peripheral blood. CDR3 residues: CASSYISGTGGYEQYF. In nucleotides, the CDR3 is TGTGCCAGCAGTTACATCTCCGGGACAGGGGGGTACGAGCAGTACTTC.